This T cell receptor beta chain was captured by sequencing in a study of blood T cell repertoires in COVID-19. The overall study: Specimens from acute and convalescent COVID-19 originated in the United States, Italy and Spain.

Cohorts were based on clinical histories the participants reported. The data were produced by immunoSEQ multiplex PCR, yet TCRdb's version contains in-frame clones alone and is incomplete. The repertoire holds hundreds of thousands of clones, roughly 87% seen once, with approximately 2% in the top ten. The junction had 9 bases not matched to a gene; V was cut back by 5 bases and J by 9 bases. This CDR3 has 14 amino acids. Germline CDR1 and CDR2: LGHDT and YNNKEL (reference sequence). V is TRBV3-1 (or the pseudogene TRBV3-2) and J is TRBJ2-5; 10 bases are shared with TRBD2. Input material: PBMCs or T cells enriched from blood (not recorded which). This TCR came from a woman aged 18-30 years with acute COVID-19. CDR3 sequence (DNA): TGTGCCAGCAGCGCACTAGCGGGAAGCGGTGCCCAGTACTTC. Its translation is CASSALAGSGAQYF.